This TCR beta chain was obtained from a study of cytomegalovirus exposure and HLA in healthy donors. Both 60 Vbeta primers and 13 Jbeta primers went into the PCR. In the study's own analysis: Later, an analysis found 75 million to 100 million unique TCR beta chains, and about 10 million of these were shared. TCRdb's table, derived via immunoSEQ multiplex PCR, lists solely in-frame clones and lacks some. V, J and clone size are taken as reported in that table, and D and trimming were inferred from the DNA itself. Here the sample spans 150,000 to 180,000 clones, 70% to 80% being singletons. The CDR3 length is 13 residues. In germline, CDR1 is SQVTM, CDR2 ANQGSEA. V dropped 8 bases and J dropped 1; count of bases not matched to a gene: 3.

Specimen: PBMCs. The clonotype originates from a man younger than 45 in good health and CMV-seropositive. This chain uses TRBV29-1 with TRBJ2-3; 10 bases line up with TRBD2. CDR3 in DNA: TGCAGCACCACTAGCGGGGGCACAGATACGCAGTATTTT. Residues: CSTTSGGTDTQYF.